The present entry profiles one T cell receptor beta chain with its context. This CDR3 comprises 16 residues. The V segment lost 8 bases and the J segment 4 bases; nucleotides outside the gene matches: 9. Looked up from germline, CDR1 is MNHEY and CDR2 is SVGEGT. The repertoire was sequenced with immunoSEQ multiplex PCR; TCRdb's copy has only in-frame clones and lacks some. This sample has 400,000 to 500,000 clones, with 89% found just once. The sample comes from a study of Ad26.COV2.S vaccination and SARS-CoV-2 variants. Treatment of the sample: roughly 19 received Ad26.COV2.S at low or high dose, single or two shots; a few received placebo; per-sample allocation not given. All samples were drawn on day 63, counting from the first vaccine or placebo injection. Expressing Wuhan-strain SARS-CoV-2 spike, an Ad26 vector served as the vaccine.

The source of this sequence is a person aged 18-65 years who received the Ad26.COV2.S COVID-19 vaccine or a placebo. The V and J genes are TRBV6-2 or TRBV6-3 and TRBJ2-1; 12 positions agree with TRBD2. The specimen was peripheral blood, collected in a trial of Ad26.COV2.S vaccine versus placebo. The CDR3 region has the DNA TGTGCCAGCCGCCGACTAGCGGGGGCCTTGTACAATGAGCAGTTCTTC. It is translated as CASRRLAGALYNEQFF.